Below are 2 T cell receptor beta chains sequenced from a single sample in a study of sequential checkpoint blockade in melanoma. Here immunoSEQ multiplex PCR was the method, and the copy in TCRdb shows in-frame clones only, minus some. Of about 21,000 clones listed, 27% are singletons. This sample's treatment: randomized to nivolumab then ipilimumab (arm A) or the reverse (arm B). The specimen was tumor tissue (inferred from file names), collected from a patient given nivolumab and ipilimumab in sequence. Receptors were obtained from a human donor with melanoma.

This clone was counted only a few times. The chain links TRBV7-7 to TRBJ2-1, with no clear D. CDR1 is SSHAT and CDR2 is FNYEAQ in the germline V gene (reference sequence). The CDR3 length is 16 residues. V was trimmed by 5 bases and J by 7 bases, leaving 21 bases between them. The CDR3: CASSPSPSRMGNEQFF. The DNA of the CDR3 is TGTGCCAGCAGCCCCAGTCCCAGCCGAATGGGGAATGAGCAGTTCTTC.

The chain combines TRBV15 with TRBJ2-5; D is possibly TRBD1 or TRBD2 (6 bases each). The CDR3 is 15 amino acids. V shed 0 bases and J shed 1 base, with 9 bases lying between them. CDR1 and CDR2 (germline): LNHNV, YYDKDF (reference sequence). The CDR3 region has the DNA TGTGCCACCAGCAGAGATCCGGGGGCCCAAGAGACCCAGTACTTC. Its translation is CATSRDPGAQETQYF.